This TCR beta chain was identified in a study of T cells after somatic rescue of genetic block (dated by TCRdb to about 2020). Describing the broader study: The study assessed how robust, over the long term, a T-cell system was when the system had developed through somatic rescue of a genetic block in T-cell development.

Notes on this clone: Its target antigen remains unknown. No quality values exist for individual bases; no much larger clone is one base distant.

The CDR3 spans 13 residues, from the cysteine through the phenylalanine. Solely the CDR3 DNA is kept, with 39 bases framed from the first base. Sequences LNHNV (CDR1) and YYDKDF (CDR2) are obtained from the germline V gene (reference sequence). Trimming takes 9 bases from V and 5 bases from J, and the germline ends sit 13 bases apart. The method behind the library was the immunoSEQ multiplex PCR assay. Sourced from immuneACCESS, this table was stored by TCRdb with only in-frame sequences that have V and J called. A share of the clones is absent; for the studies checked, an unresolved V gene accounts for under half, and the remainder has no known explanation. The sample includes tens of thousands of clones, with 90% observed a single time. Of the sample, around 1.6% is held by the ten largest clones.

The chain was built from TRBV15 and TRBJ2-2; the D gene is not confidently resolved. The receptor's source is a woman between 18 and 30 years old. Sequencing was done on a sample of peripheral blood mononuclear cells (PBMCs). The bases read TGTGCCACAAAAAAAGTGGATACCGGGGAGCTGTTTTTT. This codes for CATKKVDTGELFF.